One and the same sample provided the 27 T cell receptor beta chains below, sequenced in a study of molecular identifiers for immune sequencing clone quantification. A single record per CDR3 protein comes from TCRdb applying MiXCR to the PCR reads. The data hold under 600,000 distinct CDR3 sequences, with about 25% observed a single time. The sample consisted of naive CD8+ T cells from blood, with Jurkat cell RNA spiked in. Subset of the sample: FACS-sorted CD8+CD4-CCR7+CD45RA+ naive T cells. The receptors derive from a human donor in good health. Some libraries in this study had Jurkat cell RNA spiked in.

This clonotype was seen many times. The genes are TRBV29-1 and TRBJ2-7; 7 positions agree with TRBD1. V lost 6 bases and J lost 2; bases outside the gene matches: 4. This CDR3 comprises 12 residues. The V gene's germline CDR1 is SQVTM and CDR2 ANQGSEA. The CDR3 nucleotides read TGCAGCGTCACGGACAGGACCTACGAGCAGTACTTC. Translation gives CSVTDRTYEQYF.

This clonotype has just a few counts. The CDR3 reads CSAYDRDRVSYNSPLHF. The CDR3 DNA is TGCAGTGCTTACGACAGGGACCGTGTCTCCTATAATTCACCCCTCCACTTT. The V gene is TRBV20-1, the J gene TRBJ1-6, with TRBD1 matching 7 bases. CDR1 DFQATT and CDR2 SNEGSKA come from the germline V gene (reference sequence). V gave up 5 bases and J gave up 0 bases; unmatched junction bases: 10. There are 17 residues in the CDR3.

This clonotype was detected a few times. The chain couples TRBV19 to TRBJ1-2, with D uncertain. Trimming took off 3 bases at V and 4 bases at J, with 15 bases between the two ends. Germline V gene data show CDR1 as LNHDA and CDR2 as SQIVND (reference sequence). The CDR3 consists of 15 residues. CDR3: CASSIGIGILYGYTF. The CDR3 DNA is TGTGCCAGTAGTATTGGTATCGGAATTCTCTATGGCTACACCTTC.

CDR3 region: CASSDGLGYYNEQFF. CDR3 in DNA: TGTGCCAGCAGTGACGGCTTAGGATACTACAATGAGCAGTTCTTC. The genes are TRBV6-2 or TRBV6-3 and TRBJ2-1, with unresolved D. Trimming removed 5 bases from V and 3 bases from J, with 14 bases in between. The germline CDR1 and CDR2 sequences are MNHEY and SVGEGT. The CDR3 is 15 amino acids.

There are a few counts of this clonotype. The CDR3 DNA reads TGCAGTGCTAGCGGGAGGGCCGAAAGAAGCTCCTACGAGCAGTACTTC. It codes for CSASGRAERSSYEQYF. V usage is TRBV20-1 and J usage is TRBJ2-7; TRBD2 matches at 8 bases. Germline CDR1 DFQATT, CDR2 SNEGSKA (reference sequence). CDR3 length: 16 amino acids. The junction had 10 bases not matched to a gene; V was cut back by 3 bases and J by 0 bases.

The chain carries TRBV4-2 and TRBJ2-5; 8 bases fit TRBD2. The CDR3 sequence is 15 residues long. V lost 4 bases, J lost 1 base, and 5 bases stayed unmatched. Germline-derived CDR1 and CDR2 are LGHNA and YNFKEQ. The CDR3 reads CASSRILAGQETQYF. DNA for the CDR3: TGTGCCAGCAGCCGAATCCTAGCGGGCCAAGAGACCCAGTACTTC.

This clonotype showed up many times. The V and J genes are TRBV7-2 and TRBJ2-7; the match to TRBD1 covers 9 bases. The germline V gene encodes CDR1 SGHTA and CDR2 FQGNSA. The V segment lost 2 bases and the J segment 4 bases; nucleotides outside the gene matches: 3. The CDR3 is 14 residues long. CDR3 sequence (DNA): TGTGCCAGCAGCTTAATGGGACAGGGATACGAGCAGTACTTC. It yields the protein CASSLMGQGYEQYF. The whole variable domain, filled in from reference TRBV7-2 and TRBJ2-7, reads GAGVSQSPSNKVTEKGKDVELRCDPISGHTALYWYRQSLGQGLEFLIYFQGNSAPDKSGLPSDRFSAERTGGSVSTLTIQRTQQEDSAVYLCASSLMGQGYEQYFGPGTRLTVT.

This chain's CDR3 is CASTKTPPGQPYQETQYF. The CDR3 DNA reads as TGTGCCAGCACTAAAACGCCACCGGGACAGCCCTACCAAGAGACCCAGTACTTC. This chain links TRBV6-6 with TRBJ2-5; 7 bases fit TRBD1. The CDR3 covers 18 residues. V gave up 7 bases and J gave up 0 bases; unmatched junction bases: 17. Germline CDR1 is MNHNY and CDR2 is SVGAGI (reference sequence).

There are a few counts of this clonotype. The CDR3 DNA reads as TGCGCCAGCAGTTCAAAACCCACGCAGGGTACCACTGAAGCTTTCTTT. Amino acids: CASSSKPTQGTTEAFF. The chain carries TRBV23-1 and TRBJ1-1, with D perhaps matching TRBD1 (5 bases). TRBV23-1 is designated an ORF whose function remains uncertain. Trimming cost V 5 bases and J 4 bases, with 20 bases left between them. This CDR3 region has 16 residues.

This chain joins TRBV4-1 and TRBJ2-7; D not resolved. Germline V lookup: CDR1 MGHRA, CDR2 YSYEKL. The CDR3 is 15 amino acids. The V end was cut by 0 bases, the J end by 1 base, with 10 bases between. The CDR3 DNA follows: TGCGCCAGCAGCCAAGACAAGGCAGCTTCCTACGAGCAGTACTTC. This translates into CASSQDKAASYEQYF.

Ten or more counts support this clonotype. The chain recombines TRBV6-2 or TRBV6-3 with TRBJ1-1; 9 nucleotides agree with TRBD1. The CDR3 spans 14 residues. CDR1 and CDR2 (germline): MNHEY, SVGEGT. Trimming removed 6 bases from V and 3 bases from J; junction bases left unmatched: 5. Written as DNA, the CDR3 is TGTGCCAGCAGGCCGGACAGGGGTTACACTGAAGCTTTCTTT. Residues: CASRPDRGYTEAFF.

This clonotype was recorded a few times. V gene TRBV12-3 or TRBV12-4 combines with J gene TRBJ2-2; tentatively, D is TRBD1 or TRBD2 (5 bases each). This CDR3 has 14 residues. The ends were cut back, 7 bases at V and 7 bases at J, with 16 bases in the middle. The chain's CDR3 is CASTIGGYGGELFF. CDR3 DNA: TGTGCCAGCACCATTGGGGGTTACGGCGGGGAGCTGTTTTTT.

The rearrangement links TRBV9 to TRBJ1-5; the D is unclear. Deletions cut 0 bases from V and 10 bases from J, with 23 bases between. The CDR3 sequence is 17 residues long. Germline V gene data show CDR1 as SGDLS and CDR2 as YYNGEE. The chain's CDR3 is CASSVDGGSRGEEPQHF. The CDR3 DNA sequence: TGTGCCAGCAGCGTAGATGGTGGGTCCCGGGGAGAAGAACCCCAGCATTTT.

Notes on this clonotype: A much larger clone differs by one base, so this may be a read error. The chain recombines TRBV2 with TRBJ2-1; perhaps TRBD2 as D (6 bases). This CDR3 spans 15 amino acids. Trimming cost V 6 bases and J 15 bases, with 27 bases left between them. The germline V gene has CDR1 SNHLY and CDR2 FYNNEI. The CDR3 DNA is TGTGCCAGCAGAGAACTGGCCGGGACTGACTCCTCGCGGTTCTTC. Its protein is CASRELAGTDSSRFF.

This clonotype was observed many times. The rearrangement links TRBV7-6 to TRBJ2-3; 12 bases match TRBD2. Germline-derived CDR1 and CDR2 are SGHVS and FNYEAQ. Losses at the gene ends were 1 base for V and 5 bases for J; bases not matched to a gene: 4. The CDR3 length is 16 residues. In DNA, the CDR3 is TGTGCCAGCAGCTTAGTACTAGCGGGAGGTGGAGATACGCAGTATTTT. Amino acids: CASSLVLAGGGDTQYF.

This clonotype has a count of ten or more. The V gene is TRBV7-2, the J gene TRBJ2-1; TRBD1 matches 7 bases. The J segment lost 0 bases and the V segment lost 5 bases, leaving 4 bases of the junction unmatched. Germline CDR1 reads SGHTA; CDR2 reads FQGNSA. The CDR3 is made up of 15 amino acids. The chain's CDR3 is CASSLWDSSYNEQFF. Written as DNA, the CDR3 is TGTGCCAGCAGCCTATGGGACAGCTCCTACAATGAGCAGTTCTTC.

A remark on this clonotype: Being one base from a much bigger clone, this may be a read error. The genes are TRBV4-2 and TRBJ1-5, with TRBD1 as a possible D gene (6 bases). The CDR3 is made up of 15 amino acids. The V end lost 2 bases, the J end lost 6 bases, and 14 bases lay between the germline ends. Germline CDR1 reads LGHNA; CDR2 reads YNFKEQ. CDR3 region: CASSQNNRVGQPQHF. For the CDR3, the DNA is TGTGCCAGCAGCCAAAACAACAGGGTCGGTCAGCCCCAGCATTTT.

This clonotype was counted a few times. The rearrangement links TRBV5-5 to TRBJ1-1, with D maybe TRBD1 (6 bases). The CDR3 covers 12 residues. Germline V gene data show CDR1 as SGHKS and CDR2 as YYEKEE (reference sequence). V gave up 7 bases and J gave up 10 bases, with 17 bases separating them. In DNA, the CDR3 is TGTGCCAGCGGCCGCCCAGGGGACCGAGCTTTCTTT. Translating gives CASGRPGDRAFF.

This chain links TRBV5-1 with TRBJ1-1; D perhaps matches TRBD1 (6 bases). Trimming took off 4 bases at V and 4 bases at J, with 14 bases between the two ends. Per germline, CDR1 SGHRS and CDR2 YFSETQ. This CDR3 region has 14 residues. The CDR3 spells CASSPETGSTEAFF. The DNA for the CDR3 is TGCGCCAGCAGCCCCGAAACAGGGAGCACTGAAGCTTTCTTT.

This chain connects TRBV24-1 to TRBJ2-3, with 8 bases fitting TRBD1. The V gene's germline CDR1 is KGHDR and CDR2 SFDVKD. The length of the CDR3 is 19 residues. Trimming removed 2 bases from V and 2 bases from J; junction bases left unmatched: 14. CDR3 nucleotides: TGTGCCACCAGTGATTCACCAGGGGGCACCCCCTTTTTCACAGATACGCAGTATTTT. Translating it yields CATSDSPGGTPFFTDTQYF.

On this clonotype itself: Germline is not matched at one junction end, which may reflect a read error. The chain has TRBV7-2 and TRBJ2-3; D is tentatively TRBD1 or TRBD2 (7 bases each). CDR1 and CDR2 from the germline V gene are SGHTA and FQGNSA. The CDR3 sequence is 11 residues long. The CDR3 here is CARRGGDPQYF. Written as DNA, the CDR3 is TGTGCCCGCAGGGGGGGGGATCCGCAGTATTTT.

The chain uses TRBV12-3 or TRBV12-4 and TRBJ2-7; possibly TRBD2 for D (6 bases). The CDR3 contains 14 residues. The V and J ends lost 4 bases and 5 bases respectively, with 15 bases between them. The CDR3 loop reads CASSSVTSPHEQYF. Written as DNA, the CDR3 is TGTGCCAGCAGTTCAGTGACTAGTCCCCACGAGCAGTACTTC.

Many counts were recorded for this clonotype. The V gene is TRBV14, the J gene TRBJ1-2; D is unresolved. Germline V CDR1 and CDR2: SGHDN, FVKESK. Trimming took 2 bases from V and 6 from J, leaving 10 bases between them. The CDR3 spans 13 residues. CDR3 in amino acids: CASSQLELDGYTF. Written as DNA, the CDR3 is TGTGCCAGCAGCCAACTAGAGCTAGATGGCTACACCTTC.

This clonotype was seen many times. V is TRBV5-1 and J is TRBJ2-4, with D possibly TRBD2 on 5 matching bases. The germline V and J ends were trimmed by 4 bases and 6 bases, with 5 bases remaining between them. From germline, CDR1 is SGHRS and CDR2 YFSETQ. This CDR3 spans 11 amino acids. CDR3 sequence (DNA): TGCGCCAGCAGCGCGGGAAACATTCAGTACTTC. Translated: CASSAGNIQYF.

This clonotype was picked up many times. The chain couples TRBV6-5 to TRBJ2-7; 8 nucleotides match TRBD2. Unmatched junction bases numbered 3, after V lost 0 bases and J lost 2 bases. This CDR3 has 15 amino acids. Germline V lookup: CDR1 MNHEY, CDR2 SVGAGI. The DNA of the CDR3 is TGTGCCAGCAGTTACTCACTAGCGGAGACCTACGAGCAGTACTTC. Its translation is CASSYSLAETYEQYF.

As regards this clonotype: With a much larger clone just one base away, this may be a read error. The chain carries TRBV28 and TRBJ2-4, with D tentatively TRBD1 (6 bases). Germline CDR1 and CDR2: MDHEN and SYDVKM. This CDR3 has 14 residues. V was cut by 2 bases and J by 8 bases, with 13 bases left in between. CDR3 sequence reads: CASSLHRVPDIQYF. The CDR3 bases are TGTGCCAGCAGTTTACACAGGGTTCCTGACATTCAGTACTTC. Using reference TRBV28 and TRBJ2-4 for the parts outside the CDR3, the full variable domain is DVKVTQSSRYLVKRTGEKVFLECVQDMDHENMFWYRQDPGLGLRLIYFSYDVKMKEKGDIPEGYSVSREKKERFSLILESASTNQTSMYLCASSLHRVPDIQYFGAGTRLSVL.

V is TRBV11-2 and J is TRBJ2-1; TRBD2 matches 7 bases. This CDR3 has 20 residues. V shed 0 bases, J shed 9 bases, and the junction held 23 bases outside the gene matches. Germline CDR1 and CDR2: SGHAT and FQNNGV. The CDR3, as DNA: TGTGCCAGCAGCTTAGATTCCACTCCTGTCGGGTGGGGGGGAGAGAGTGAGCAGTTCTTC. As protein: CASSLDSTPVGWGGESEQFF.